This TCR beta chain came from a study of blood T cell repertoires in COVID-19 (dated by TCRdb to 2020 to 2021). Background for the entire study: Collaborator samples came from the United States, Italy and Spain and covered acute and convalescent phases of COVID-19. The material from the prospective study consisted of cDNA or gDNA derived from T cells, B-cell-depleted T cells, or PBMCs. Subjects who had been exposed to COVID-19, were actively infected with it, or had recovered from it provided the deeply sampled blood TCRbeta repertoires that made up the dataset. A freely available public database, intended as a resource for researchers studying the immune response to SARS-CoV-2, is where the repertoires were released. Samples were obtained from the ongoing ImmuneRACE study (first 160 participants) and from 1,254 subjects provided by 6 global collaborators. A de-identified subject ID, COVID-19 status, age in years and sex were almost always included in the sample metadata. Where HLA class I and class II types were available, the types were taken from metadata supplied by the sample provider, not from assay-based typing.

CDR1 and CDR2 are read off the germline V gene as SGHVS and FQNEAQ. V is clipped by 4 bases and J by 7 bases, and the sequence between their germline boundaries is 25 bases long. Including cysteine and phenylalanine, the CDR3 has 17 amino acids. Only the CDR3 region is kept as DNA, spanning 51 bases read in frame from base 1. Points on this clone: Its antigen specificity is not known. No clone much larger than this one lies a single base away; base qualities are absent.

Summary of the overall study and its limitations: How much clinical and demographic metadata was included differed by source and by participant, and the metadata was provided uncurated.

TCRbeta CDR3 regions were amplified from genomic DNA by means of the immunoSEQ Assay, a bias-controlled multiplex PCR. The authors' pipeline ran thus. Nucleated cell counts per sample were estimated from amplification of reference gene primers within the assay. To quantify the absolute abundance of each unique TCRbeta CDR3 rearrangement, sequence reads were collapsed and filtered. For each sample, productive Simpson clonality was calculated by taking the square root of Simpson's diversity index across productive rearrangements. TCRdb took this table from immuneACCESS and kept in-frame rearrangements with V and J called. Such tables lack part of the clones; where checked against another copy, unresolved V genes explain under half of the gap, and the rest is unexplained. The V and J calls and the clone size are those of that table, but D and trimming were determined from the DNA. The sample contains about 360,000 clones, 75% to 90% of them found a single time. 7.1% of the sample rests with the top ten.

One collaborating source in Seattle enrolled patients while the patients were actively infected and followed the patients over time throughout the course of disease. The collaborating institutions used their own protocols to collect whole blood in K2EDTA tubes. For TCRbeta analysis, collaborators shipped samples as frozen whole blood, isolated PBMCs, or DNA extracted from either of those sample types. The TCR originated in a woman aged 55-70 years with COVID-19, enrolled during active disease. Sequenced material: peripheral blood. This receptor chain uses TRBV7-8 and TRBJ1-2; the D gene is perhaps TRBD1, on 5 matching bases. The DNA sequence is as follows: TGTGCCAGCAGCTCCAACCCCTTATCGACAGTCGGGAGTGGCTACACCTTC. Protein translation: CASSSNPLSTVGSGYTF.